This TCR beta chain was found in a study of blood T cell repertoires in COVID-19. On the study more broadly: The samples span acute and convalescent COVID-19 from the United States, Italy and Spain. In each case, the material was cDNA or gDNA derived from T cells, B-cell-depleted T cells, or PBMCs.

Germline assignment: CDR1 SGHNT and CDR2 YYREEE (reference sequence). This CDR3 contains 17 residues. J gave up 0 bases and V 1 base, and 6 bases lay outside the gene matches. In the original workflow: Cell counts per sample came from amplifying reference gene primers. Profiling relied on immunoSEQ multiplex PCR, and the TCRdb table lists in-frame clones only, not all of them. That table supplies the V and J calls and clone size; D and trimming were determined from the DNA. The sample lists about 250,000 clones, 89% occurring once. The chain links TRBV5-4 to TRBJ2-1; the match to TRBD2 covers 8 bases. The source is a woman in her 40s who had recovered from COVID-19. The source material was peripheral blood. The DNA for the CDR3 is TGTGCCAGCAGCTTGAGGGGGGGACTAGTCTCCTACAATGAGCAGTTCTTC. This translates into CASSLRGGLVSYNEQFF.